Listed below are T cell receptor beta chains from one sample, sequenced in a study of technical replicates of blood from a few donors. The method was immunoSEQ multiplex PCR; TCRdb's version includes in-frame clones alone and lacks a portion of them. The repertoire holds about 56,000 clones, with more than 85% as singletons. The specimen was PBMCs. These receptors all stem from a human donor in good health. Some clones in this sample may be carry-over from other donors' samples. Each CDR3 is given with its conserved first and last residue.

>TRBV5-1
CASSSTGQGGATGELFF
>TRBV27
CASRYSRITGGAYNEQFF
>TRBV6-1
CASSEYSGRTYEQYF
>TRBV7-3
CASSLIIGSEAFF
>TRBV7-2
CASSPRGHNEQFF
>TRBV7-2
CASSTGLAGVTDTQYF
>TRBV5-4
CASSSTNGLTPYNEQFF
>TRBV16
CASSEYGNTGELFF
>TRBV2
CASMPDAGTEAFF
>TRBV10-3
CAIRRQGTNYGYTF